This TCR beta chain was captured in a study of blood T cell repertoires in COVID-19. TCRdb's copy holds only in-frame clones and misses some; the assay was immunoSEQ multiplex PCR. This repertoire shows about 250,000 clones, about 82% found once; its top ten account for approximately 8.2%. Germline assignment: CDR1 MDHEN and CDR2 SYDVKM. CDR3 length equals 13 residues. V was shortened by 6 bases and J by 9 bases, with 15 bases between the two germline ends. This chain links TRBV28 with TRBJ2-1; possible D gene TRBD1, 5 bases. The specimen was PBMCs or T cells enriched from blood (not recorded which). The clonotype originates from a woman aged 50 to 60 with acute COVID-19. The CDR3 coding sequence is TGTGCCAGCAGCAGGACACCGGTTTTTGAGCAGTTCTTC. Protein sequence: CASSRTPVFEQFF.